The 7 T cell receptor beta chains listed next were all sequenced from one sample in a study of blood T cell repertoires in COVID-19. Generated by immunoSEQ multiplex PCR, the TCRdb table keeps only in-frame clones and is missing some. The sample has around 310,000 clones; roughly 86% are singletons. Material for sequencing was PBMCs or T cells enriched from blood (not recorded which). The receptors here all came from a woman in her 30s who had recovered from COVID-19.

In DNA form, the CDR3 reads TGTGCCAGTAGGACGGGACAGGGTCGGTATCAGCCCCAGCATTTT. Translated: CASRTGQGRYQPQHF. V and J are TRBV19 and TRBJ1-5, with TRBD1 identical over 9 bases. The CDR3 has 15 residues. With 6 bases clipped from V and 5 bases from J, the junction kept 8 bases outside the gene matches. Germline assignment: CDR1 LNHDA and CDR2 SQIVND (reference sequence).

The CDR3 spells CASSFEAGGSRDEQYF. In DNA, the CDR3 is TGTGCCAGCAGCTTTGAAGCAGGGGGAAGTAGAGACGAGCAGTACTTC. The chain combines TRBV7-2 with TRBJ2-7; 7 bases fit TRBD1. This CDR3 contains 16 residues. Trimming at V came to 3 bases and at J to 5 bases, leaving 13 bases not matched to a gene. Looked up from germline, CDR1 is SGHTA and CDR2 is FQGNSA. The full variable domain, completed using reference TRBV7-2 and TRBJ2-7, is GAGVSQSPSNKVTEKGKDVELRCDPISGHTALYWYRQSLGQGLEFLIYFQGNSAPDKSGLPSDRFSAERTGGSVSTLTIQRTQQEDSAVYLCASSFEAGGSRDEQYFGPGTRLTVT.

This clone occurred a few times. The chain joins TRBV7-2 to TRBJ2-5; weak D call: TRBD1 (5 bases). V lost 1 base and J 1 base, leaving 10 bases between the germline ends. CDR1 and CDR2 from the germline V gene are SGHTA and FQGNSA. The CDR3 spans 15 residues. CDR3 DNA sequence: TGTGCCAGCAGCTTAGTTAGGGGTCTCCAAGAGACCCAGTACTTC. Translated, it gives CASSLVRGLQETQYF.

This CDR3 reads CASSKTSGEGADTQYF. The CDR3, as DNA: TGTGCCAGTAGTAAGACTAGCGGAGAGGGGGCAGATACGCAGTATTTT. The chain uses TRBV19 and TRBJ2-3; TRBD2 matches 9 bases. Germline lookup yields CDR1 LNHDA and CDR2 SQIVND (reference sequence). The CDR3 length is 16 residues. V dropped 4 bases and J dropped 4; count of bases not matched to a gene: 9.

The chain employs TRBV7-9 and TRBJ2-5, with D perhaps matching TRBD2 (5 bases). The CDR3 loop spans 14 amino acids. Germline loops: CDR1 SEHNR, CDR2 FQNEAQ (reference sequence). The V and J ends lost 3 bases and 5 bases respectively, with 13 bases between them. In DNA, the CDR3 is TGTGCCAGCAGCTTGAGCGCTAGCCCGGAGACCCAGTACTTC. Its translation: CASSLSASPETQYF.

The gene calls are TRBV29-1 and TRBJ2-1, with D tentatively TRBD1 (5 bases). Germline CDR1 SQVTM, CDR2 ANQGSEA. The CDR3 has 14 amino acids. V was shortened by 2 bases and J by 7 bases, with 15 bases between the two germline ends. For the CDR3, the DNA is TGCAGCGTTGAAAGGTGGGGCTCCCTGAATGAGCAGTTCTTC. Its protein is CSVERWGSLNEQFF.

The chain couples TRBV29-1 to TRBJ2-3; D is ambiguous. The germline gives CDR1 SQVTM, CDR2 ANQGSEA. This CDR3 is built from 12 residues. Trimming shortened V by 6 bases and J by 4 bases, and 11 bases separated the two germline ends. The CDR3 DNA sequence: TGCAGCGTGGCTCGTGCCGCAGATACGCAGTATTTT. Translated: CSVARAADTQYF.